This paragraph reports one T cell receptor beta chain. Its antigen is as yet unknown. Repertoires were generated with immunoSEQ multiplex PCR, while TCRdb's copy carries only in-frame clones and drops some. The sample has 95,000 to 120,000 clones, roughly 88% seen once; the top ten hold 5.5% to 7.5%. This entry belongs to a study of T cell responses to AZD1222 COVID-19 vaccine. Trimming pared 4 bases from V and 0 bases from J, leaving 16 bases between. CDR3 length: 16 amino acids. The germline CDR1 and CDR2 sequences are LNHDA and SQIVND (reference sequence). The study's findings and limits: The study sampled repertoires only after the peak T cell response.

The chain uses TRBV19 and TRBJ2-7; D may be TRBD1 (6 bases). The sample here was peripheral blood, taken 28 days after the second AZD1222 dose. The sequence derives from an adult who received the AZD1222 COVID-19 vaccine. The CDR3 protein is CASSTYLTGISYEQYF. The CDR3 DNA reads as TGTGCCAGTAGTACCTACTTAACAGGGATCTCCTACGAGCAGTACTTC.